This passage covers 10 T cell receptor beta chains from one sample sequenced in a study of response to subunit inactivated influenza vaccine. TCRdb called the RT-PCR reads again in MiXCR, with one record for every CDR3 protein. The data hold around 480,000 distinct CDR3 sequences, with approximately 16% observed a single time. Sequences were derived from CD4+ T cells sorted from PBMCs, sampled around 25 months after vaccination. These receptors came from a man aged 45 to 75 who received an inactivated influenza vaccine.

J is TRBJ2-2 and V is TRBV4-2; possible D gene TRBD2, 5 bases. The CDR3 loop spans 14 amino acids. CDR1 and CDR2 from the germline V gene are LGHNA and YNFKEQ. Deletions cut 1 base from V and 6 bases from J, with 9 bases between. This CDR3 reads CASSQAGGAGELFF. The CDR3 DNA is TGTGCCAGCAGCCAAGCTGGAGGAGCCGGGGAGCTGTTTTTT.

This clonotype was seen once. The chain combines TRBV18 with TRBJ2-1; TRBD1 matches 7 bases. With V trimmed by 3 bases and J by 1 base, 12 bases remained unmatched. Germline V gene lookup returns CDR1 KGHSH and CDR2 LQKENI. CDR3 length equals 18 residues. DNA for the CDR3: TGTGCCAGCTCACCTTCACTATTACGGGACAGATCCTACAATGAGCAGTTCTTC. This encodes CASSPSLLRDRSYNEQFF.

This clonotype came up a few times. The CDR3 is CASRWSGGGPRTGELFF. CDR3 in DNA: TGCGCCAGCAGGTGGAGTGGCGGGGGGCCAAGGACCGGGGAGCTGTTTTTT. The chain recombines TRBV5-1 with TRBJ2-2; TRBD2 matches 8 bases. The CDR3 spans 17 residues. The V and J ends lost 5 bases and 5 bases, in that order; junction bases with no gene match: 14. Germline V CDR1 and CDR2: SGHRS, YFSETQ. The whole variable domain, filled in from reference TRBV5-1 and TRBJ2-2, reads KAGVTQTPRYLIKTRGQQVTLSCSPISGHRSVSWYQQTPGQGLQFLFEYFSETQRNKGNFPGRFSGRQFSNSRSEMNVSTLELGDSALYLCASRWSGGGPRTGELFFGEGSRLTVL.

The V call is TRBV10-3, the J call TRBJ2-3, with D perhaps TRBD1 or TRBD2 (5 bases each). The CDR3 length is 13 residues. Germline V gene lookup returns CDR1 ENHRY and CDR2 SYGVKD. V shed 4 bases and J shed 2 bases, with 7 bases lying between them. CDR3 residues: CAISVGATDTQYF. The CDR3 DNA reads TGTGCCATCAGTGTCGGGGCCACAGATACGCAGTATTTT.

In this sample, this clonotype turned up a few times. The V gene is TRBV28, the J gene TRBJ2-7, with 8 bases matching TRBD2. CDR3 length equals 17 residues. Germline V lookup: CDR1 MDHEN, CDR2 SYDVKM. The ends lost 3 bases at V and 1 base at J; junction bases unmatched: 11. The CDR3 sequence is CASSFRGLGGRSYEQYF. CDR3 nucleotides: TGTGCCAGCAGTTTCCGGGGTTTAGGCGGGAGGTCCTACGAGCAGTACTTC.

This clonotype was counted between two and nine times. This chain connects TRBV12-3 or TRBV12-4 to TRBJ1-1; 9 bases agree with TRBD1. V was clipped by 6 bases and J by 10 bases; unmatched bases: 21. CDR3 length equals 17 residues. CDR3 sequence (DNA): TGTGCCAGCAGCCTGGGGGAGCTGACAGGGGGGTTTGGTAGAGCTTTCTTT. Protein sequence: CASSLGELTGGFGRAFF.

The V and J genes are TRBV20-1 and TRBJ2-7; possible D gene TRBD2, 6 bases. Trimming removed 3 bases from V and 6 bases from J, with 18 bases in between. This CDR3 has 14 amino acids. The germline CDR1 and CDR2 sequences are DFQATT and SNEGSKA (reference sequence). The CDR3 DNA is TGCAGTGCTAGCCTTACGGGGGTGCTAGGCGAGCAGTACTTC. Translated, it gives CSASLTGVLGEQYF.

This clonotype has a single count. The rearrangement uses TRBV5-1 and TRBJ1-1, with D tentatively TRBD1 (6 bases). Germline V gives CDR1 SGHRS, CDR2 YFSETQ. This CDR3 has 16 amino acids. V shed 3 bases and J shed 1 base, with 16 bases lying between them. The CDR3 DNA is TGCGCCAGCAGCTCACCCCTACAGGGCCCGAACACTGAAGCTTTCTTT. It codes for CASSSPLQGPNTEAFF.

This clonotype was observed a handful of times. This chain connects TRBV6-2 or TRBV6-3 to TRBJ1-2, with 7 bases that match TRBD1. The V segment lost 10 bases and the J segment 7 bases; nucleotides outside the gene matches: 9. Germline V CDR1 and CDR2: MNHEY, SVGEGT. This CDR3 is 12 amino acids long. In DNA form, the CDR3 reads TGTGCCACCCGGACAGGCGGACGTGGCTACACCTTC. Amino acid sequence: CATRTGGRGYTF.

In nucleotides, the CDR3 is TGTGCCAGCAGCTTTCAGACAGGGCTGTGGACTGAAGCTTTCTTT. Its protein is CASSFQTGLWTEAFF. This chain uses TRBV7-2 with TRBJ1-1; 7 nucleotides line up with TRBD1. The ends lost 3 bases at V and 5 bases at J; junction bases unmatched: 9. This CDR3 comprises 15 residues. Germline V gene lookup returns CDR1 SGHTA and CDR2 FQGNSA.